This T cell receptor (beta chain) was documented in a study of blood T cell repertoires in COVID-19. Germline lookup yields CDR1 SQVTM and CDR2 ANQGSEA. V was pared by 5 bases and J by 8 bases, with 8 bases between. This CDR3 is built from 10 residues. This clone has only a few counts. Original methodology: It was from reference gene primer amplification that nucleated cell counts were estimated. TCRdb's table, derived via immunoSEQ multiplex PCR, lists solely in-frame clones and lacks some. Clone size and V and J calls were adopted from that table, with D and trimming inferred from the DNA. The repertoire includes roughly 130,000 clones, about 89% of them detected once, and over 3.5% sits in the top ten.

The receptor comes from a woman in her sixties with acute or convalescent COVID-19. The specimen was peripheral blood. The chain uses TRBV29-1 and TRBJ2-3; D not resolved. The CDR3 reads CSVKQVTQYF. The CDR3 coding sequence is TGCAGCGTTAAGCAGGTTACGCAGTATTTT.